Sequencing of this TCR beta chain was carried out in a study of blood T cells in healthy people across ages. General study results and limits: It was held that diversity estimates obtained from one million T cells represented underestimates. In the absence of known donor CMV status, changes in expanded clonotypes were possibly confounded.

With respect to this clonotype: Its antigen remains unidentified.

The use of a sample-barcoded 5' primer and a J-beta primer mix characterized a second PCR of roughly 7 to 11 cycles. TCRdb fed the 5' RACE reads into MiXCR, producing one record per CDR3 protein. The sample shows about 680,000 distinct CDR3 sequences, 49% of them seen only once. The V gene lost 8 bases and the J gene lost 8 bases, with 13 bases spanning the gap. CDR1 is MDHEN and CDR2 is SYDVKM in the germline V gene. The CDR3 extends over 12 amino acids. V usage is TRBV28 and J usage is TRBJ1-5, with D uncertain. The sequenced material came from blood. The origin of this receptor is a woman aged 55-75 years in good health. The CDR3 spells CASGFGAKPQHF. The CDR3, as DNA: TGTGCCAGCGGATTTGGCGCGAAGCCCCAGCATTTT. Full variable domain (rest looked up from reference TRBV28 and TRBJ1-5): DVKVTQSSRYLVKRTGEKVFLECVQDMDHENMFWYRQDPGLGLRLIYFSYDVKMKEKGDIPEGYSVSREKKERFSLILESASTNQTSMYLCASGFGAKPQHFGDGTRLSIL.